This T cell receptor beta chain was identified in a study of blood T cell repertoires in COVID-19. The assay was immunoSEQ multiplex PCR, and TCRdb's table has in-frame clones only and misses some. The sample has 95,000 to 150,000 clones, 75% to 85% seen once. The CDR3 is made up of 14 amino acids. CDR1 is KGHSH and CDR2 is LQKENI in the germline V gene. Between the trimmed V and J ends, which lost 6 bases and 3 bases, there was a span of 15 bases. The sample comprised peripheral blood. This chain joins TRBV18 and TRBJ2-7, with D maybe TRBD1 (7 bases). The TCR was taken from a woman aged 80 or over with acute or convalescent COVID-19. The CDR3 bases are TGTGCCAGCTCCGGGGGACAGCCGGACTACGAGCAGTACTTC. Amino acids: CASSGGQPDYEQYF.